This paragraph covers one TCR beta chain sequence. As yet, its antigen is unknown. The record originates from a study of shared clonotypes between healthy human individuals. Study-level results: Against clonotypes common to all four donors, non-shared ones had lower generation probabilities. Sharing across several donors was seen in around 5.1% of naive CD4 clonotypes.

Measured with immunoSEQ multiplex PCR; TCRdb has only the in-frame clones, and not every one. The repertoire has some 500,000 clones, about 96% of them found once; the top ten carry nearly 0.065%. Germline loops: CDR1 ENHRY, CDR2 SYGVKD. V lost 6 bases and J 7 bases, leaving 13 bases between the germline ends. The length of the CDR3 is 13 residues. The chain uses TRBV10-3 and TRBJ1-5, with D possibly being TRBD1 (5 bases). This TCR derives from a woman aged 25 to 45 in good health. Material: naive CD4+ T cells sorted from blood. Subset specified: CD45RA+ positively selected. CDR3 amino acids: CAIRAGEGQPQHF. The CDR3 nucleotides read TGTGCCATCAGGGCGGGGGAAGGGCAGCCCCAGCATTTT.